This T cell receptor (beta chain) was profiled in a study of PD-1 blockade in classical Hodgkin lymphoma. Study-wide points: CD4+ TCR diversity, unlike CD8+, climbed significantly by C4D1. Those patients who began receiving nivolumab less than 1 year after ASCT had lower diversity, and they were excluded.

In regard to this clone: Its antigen is undetermined.

The data were produced by immunoSEQ multiplex PCR, yet TCRdb's version contains in-frame clones alone and is incomplete. The data show tens of thousands of clones, about 75% seen once. Time point of the sample: cycle 4 day 1 (C4D1), after six to seven weeks of nivolumab. Following autologous stem cell transplantation, relapse occurred in every patient, and exposure to brentuximab vedotin varied. Best responses included complete response and partial response; otherwise, the best response was progressive disease. The specimen comprised peripheral blood mononuclear cells (PBMCs), sampled before the fourth cycle of nivolumab. This TCR was sampled from a human donor with classical Hodgkin lymphoma.

CDR3 protein: CASSLRQGPEQYF. The CDR3 DNA reads TGTGCCAGCAGTTTACGGCAGGGTCCGGAGCAGTACTTC. The genes are TRBV28 and TRBJ2-7; the D gene is possibly TRBD1 (5 bases). Germline V gene data show CDR1 as MDHEN and CDR2 as SYDVKM. Trimming took 2 bases from V and 7 from J, leaving 12 bases between them. The CDR3 is 13 amino acids. Together with reference TRBV28 and TRBJ2-7, the CDR3 gives the full variable domain: DVKVTQSSRYLVKRTGEKVFLECVQDMDHENMFWYRQDPGLGLRLIYFSYDVKMKEKGDIPEGYSVSREKKERFSLILESASTNQTSMYLCASSLRQGPEQYFGPGTRLTVT.